These T cell receptor beta chains were read from a single sample in a study of vaccination effects on CD4 cells after COVID-19. Sequencing used immunoSEQ multiplex PCR; TCRdb keeps in-frame clones, though not all of them. The top ten clones hold over 4% of a sample with 71,000 or so clones, about 65% of them seen once. These receptors' antigens are unknown. This material consisted of CD4+ T cells from PBMCs cultured with HCoV-OC43 spike peptides, taken before COVID-19 vaccination. The receptors were gathered from a human donor who received a COVID-19 vaccine. Each CDR3 is given with its conserved first and last residue. D genes are given only for firm matches. The size entry is marked missing in some rows and otherwise reads once, few, many or a size class.

TRBJ1-4,NA,TRBD1,TRBV2,TGTGCCAGCAGTGAGGACAGGGGTAATGAAAAACTGTTTTTT,CASSEDRGNEKLFF
TRBJ2-2,few,NA,TRBV24-1,TGTGCCACGAGAGGGGCGTCCACCGGGGAGCTGTTTTTT,CATRGASTGELFF
TRBJ1-4,NA,TRBD1,TRBV24-1,TGTGCCACCAGTGACCGGACAGGGGTTTCAGAAAAACTGTTTTTT,CATSDRTGVSEKLFF
TRBJ2-5,NA,NA,TRBV15,TGTGCCACCAGCAGGAACAGGAATGTAGAGACCCAGTACTTC,CATSRNRNVETQYF
TRBJ1-5,NA,NA,TRBV5-8,TGTGCCAGCAGCTTGGGGCCGAATCAGCCCCAGCATTTT,CASSLGPNQPQHF
TRBJ1-1,NA,NA,TRBV7-8,TGTGCCAGCAGCGCCAGAAGGAACACTGAAGCTTTCTTT,CASSARRNTEAFF
TRBJ1-2,NA,TRBD1,TRBV23-1,TGCGCCAGCAGTCAATGGACTAGACAGGGTAATGGCTACACCTTC,CASSQWTRQGNGYTF
TRBJ2-1,NA,TRBD2,TRBV9,TGTGCCAGCAGCGTAACAGCGGGGGGGCGGAATGAGCAGTTCTTC,CASSVTAGGRNEQFF
TRBJ2-5,NA,TRBD2,TRBV18,TGTGCCAGCTCACCAAGGTCCAGCGGGGCGGAGACCCAGTACTTC,CASSPRSSGAETQYF
TRBJ2-2,NA,NA,TRBV19,TGTGCCAGTCACCCCGGGAGCTTGAACACCGGGGAGCTGTTTTTT,CASHPGSLNTGELFF
TRBJ1-2,once,TRBD1,TRBV27,TGTGCCAGCATGGGACAGGGGGCGAGCTACACCTTC,CASMGQGASYTF
TRBJ1-4,NA,NA,TRBV6-5,TGTGCCAGCAGGGAGGGGACATTCCAGGGGGAAAAACTGTTTTTT,CASREGTFQGEKLFF
TRBJ2-1,NA,NA,TRBV5-1,TGCGCCAGCAGCTTGGCAGACCCAAGGATGAATGAGCAGTTCTTC,CASSLADPRMNEQFF
TRBJ2-3,NA,NA,TRBV6-5,TGTGCCAGCATCCAAGCGGGTAGCACAGATACGCAGTATTTT,CASIQAGSTDTQYF
TRBJ2-4,NA,TRBD1,TRBV4-1,TGCGCCAGCAGCCCCGGACAGGGTCTTCGTGGGGCCAAAAACATTCAGTACTTC,CASSPGQGLRGAKNIQYF
TRBJ1-2,NA,NA,TRBV6-5,TGTGCCAGCAGTTACTCGATGGTCACCGGTGGCTACACCTTC,CASSYSMVTGGYTF
TRBJ2-5,NA,NA,TRBV9,TGTGCCAGCAGCGTAGAGGGTTCCGCCCAAGAGACCCAGTACTTC,CASSVEGSAQETQYF
TRBJ2-6,few,NA,TRBV7-2,TGTGCCAGCAGTCAATCAGGGGGGGCCAACGTCCTGACTTTC,CASSQSGGANVLTF
TRBJ1-1,few,TRBD1,TRBV6-4,TGTGCCAGCAGTGTCCAGGCAGGGGGTACTACTGAAGCTTTCTTT,CASSVQAGGTTEAFF
TRBJ2-1,NA,NA,TRBV2,TGTGCCAGCAGTGACACAGGCTACAATGAGCAGTTCTTC,CASSDTGYNEQFF
TRBJ2-2,NA,NA,TRBV2,TGTGCCAGCCTAAAGGACAGGAACACCGGGGAGCTGTTTTTT,CASLKDRNTGELFF
TRBJ1-2,few,TRBD1,TRBV4-1,TGCGCCAGCAGGAACCCCGGGACAGGGGGCCAGGGCTACACCTTC,CASRNPGTGGQGYTF
TRBJ1-6,NA,NA,TRBV9,TGTGCCAGCAGCCGCAGGGTAACGGGTTCACCCCTCCACTTT,CASSRRVTGSPLHF
TRBJ2-2,NA,NA,TRBV4-1,TGCGCCAGCAGACAACGGGGGTCCGGGGAGCTGTTTTTT,CASRQRGSGELFF
TRBJ2-2,few,NA,TRBV2,TGTGCCAGCACCGGAACTAGCTTACCCGGGGAGCTGTTTTTT,CASTGTSLPGELFF
TRBJ2-1,NA,TRBD2,TRBV28,TGTGCCAGCAGCCCTCACCTCGACAGGGGTGGACTAGCGGGGGGAAATGAGCAGTTCTTC,CASSPHLDRGGLAGGNEQFF
TRBJ2-3,NA,NA,TRBV10-3,TGTGCCATCAGTAGGACGACCACAGATACGCAGTATTTT,CAISRTTTDTQYF
TRBJ1-1,NA,NA,TRBV19,TGTGCCAGTAGCGACTCAGGGACGGGGAACACTGAAGCTTTCTTT,CASSDSGTGNTEAFF
TRBJ2-3,NA,NA,TRBV3-1/TRBV3-2,TGTGCCAGCAGCCGTTCGTTCACAGATACGCAGTATTTT,CASSRSFTDTQYF
TRBJ1-2,NA,NA,TRBV6-5,TGTGCCAGCTGGGAGGGAACTAACTATGGCTACACCTTC,CASWEGTNYGYTF
TRBJ2-3,few,TRBD1,TRBV7-2,TGTGCCAGCAGCCCGAACAGGGGGAGCACAGATACGCAGTATTTT,CASSPNRGSTDTQYF
TRBJ1-5,NA,NA,TRBV23-1,TGCGCCAGCAGTCAATCTCCCGGGGAGCAGCCCCAGCATTTT,CASSQSPGEQPQHF
TRBJ2-1,NA,TRBD2,TRBV18,TGTGCCAGCTCACCACGCGGGGGGGCATGGAATGAGCAGTTCTTC,CASSPRGGAWNEQFF
TRBJ1-2,once,NA,TRBV24-1,TGTGCCACCAGTGATCCCCAGGGAGACTATGGCTACACCTTC,CATSDPQGDYGYTF
TRBJ2-5,NA,NA,TRBV5-1,TGCGCCAGCAGCACAAGGGACCAAGAGACCCAGTACTTC,CASSTRDQETQYF
TRBJ2-1,NA,NA,TRBV30,TGTGCCTGGAATGGGCTAGCGTACAATGAGCAGTTCTTC,CAWNGLAYNEQFF
TRBJ2-5,NA,TRBD2,TRBV2,TGTGCCAGCACCGGGACTAACCGACAAGAGACCCAGTACTTC,CASTGTNRQETQYF
TRBJ2-5,NA,TRBD1,TRBV7-9,TGTGCCAGCAGCCCCTCAGGGGGTTTAGAGACCCAGTACTTC,CASSPSGGLETQYF
TRBJ1-2,NA,TRBD1,TRBV19,TGTGCCAGTAACGACCGGGACAGGGGATCTTATGGCTACACCTTC,CASNDRDRGSYGYTF
TRBJ1-2,NA,TRBD1,TRBV4-1,TGCGCCAGCAGCCAAAGACAGGGGAAGTCCTATGGCTACACCTTC,CASSQRQGKSYGYTF
TRBJ2-2,NA,NA,TRBV5-1,TGCGCCAGCAGCTTGGCCGGGTCGTCAGGAGAAAACACCGGGGAGCTGTTTTTT,CASSLAGSSGENTGELFF
TRBJ1-2,NA,TRBD1,TRBV24-1,TGTGCCACCAGTGACACAGGGGCGGGAAACTATGGCTACACCTTC,CATSDTGAGNYGYTF
TRBJ1-3,NA,NA,TRBV18,TGTGCCAGCTCACGAGACATGGGGGGCTCCGGAAACACCATATATTTT,CASSRDMGGSGNTIYF
TRBJ2-1,NA,NA,TRBV19,TGTGCCAGTAGAGAGAGGGGGGGGCTCTCCTACAATGAGCAGTTCTTC,CASRERGGLSYNEQFF
TRBJ1-6,NA,NA,TRBV6-5,TGTGCCAGCAGGACCCGACGGGGGGGTCAATCACCCCTCCACTTT,CASRTRRGGQSPLHF
TRBJ1-5,NA,TRBD1,TRBV19,TGTGCCAGCCGACAGGGAAATCAGCCCCAGCATTTT,CASRQGNQPQHF